The table lists the clone carrying this T cell receptor beta chain with a count of one. Its antigen remains unknown. Per germline, CDR1 KGHSH and CDR2 LQKENI. This CDR3 spans 14 amino acids. Trimming cost V 6 bases and J 3 bases; bases outside gene matches: 4. The assay was immunoSEQ multiplex PCR, and TCRdb's table has in-frame clones only and misses some. The sample consists of about 83,000 clones, roughly nine tenths of them appearing once. The sample is drawn from a study of graft-versus-host responses after intestinal transplantation. Study summary: Each recipient received a multivisceral, liver-intestinal, or isolated intestinal graft. Recipients uniformly received anti-thymocyte globulin induction, followed by tacrolimus and steroids for 3 to 4 years. Study-wide results and limits: The authors found GvH clones in recipient marrow, some appearing first in ileum or blood.

The chain combines TRBV18 with TRBJ2-5; TRBD1 matches at 10 bases. The material sequenced was unstimulated CD4+ T cells sorted from spleen or lymph node cells, taken before intestinal transplant. The sequence was collected from a human donor who received an intestinal transplant. CDR3: CASSRGTGEETQYF. Here the CDR3 DNA reads TGTGCCAGCTCCCGGGGGACAGGGGAAGAGACCCAGTACTTC. Together with reference TRBV18 and TRBJ2-5, the CDR3 gives the full variable domain: NAGVMQNPRHLVRRRGQEARLRCSPMKGHSHVYWYRQLPEEGLKFMVYLQKENIIDESGMPKERFSAEFPKEGPSILRIQQVVRGDSAAYFCASSRGTGEETQYFGPGTRLLVL.